This T cell receptor (beta chain) originates from a study of human T cells and chemical hapten exposure. This clonotype occurred many times. TCRdb itself ran the RACE reads through MiXCR, one entry per CDR3 protein. The top ten hold 2% to 3% of the sample, which has some 90,000 distinct CDR3 sequences, 7.5% to 9.5% seen once. The CDR3 is made up of 14 amino acids. Germline CDR1 and CDR2: MGHDK and SYGVNS. V lost 5 bases, J lost 0 bases, and 9 bases lay in between. Noted time point: pre-sensitization, week 0. Regarding treatment: therapeutic diphenylcyclopropenone sensitization with weekly scalp DPC. This specimen consisted of whole blood, obtained in connection with sensitization to the hapten diphenylcyclopropenone (DPC). The receptor was isolated from a man between 40 and 49 years old with alopecia areata. Some clones in this sample may be carry-over from other donors' samples. This sequence joins TRBV25-1 and TRBJ2-3; D is undetermined. CDR3 bases: TGTGCCAGCAGTCCTTACACTAGCACAGATACGCAGTATTTT. Translating gives CASSPYTSTDTQYF.